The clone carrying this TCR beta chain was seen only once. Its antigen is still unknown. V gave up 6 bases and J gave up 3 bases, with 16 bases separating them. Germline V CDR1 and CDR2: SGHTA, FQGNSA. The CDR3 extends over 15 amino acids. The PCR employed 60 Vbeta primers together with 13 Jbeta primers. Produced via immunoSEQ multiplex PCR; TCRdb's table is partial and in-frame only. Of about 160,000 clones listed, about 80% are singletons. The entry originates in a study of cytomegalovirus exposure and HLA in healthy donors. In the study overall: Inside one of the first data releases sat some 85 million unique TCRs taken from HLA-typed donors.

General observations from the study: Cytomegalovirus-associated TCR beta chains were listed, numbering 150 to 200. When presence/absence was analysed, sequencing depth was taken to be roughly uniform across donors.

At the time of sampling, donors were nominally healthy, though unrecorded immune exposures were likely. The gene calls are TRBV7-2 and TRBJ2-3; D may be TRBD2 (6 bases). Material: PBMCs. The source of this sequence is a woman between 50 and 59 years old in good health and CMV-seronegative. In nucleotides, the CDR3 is TGTGCCAGCAGAGTCGCCGGGACTCCGACAGATACGCAGTATTTT. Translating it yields CASRVAGTPTDTQYF.